This T cell receptor beta chain was captured by sequencing in a study of Ad26.COV2.S vaccination and SARS-CoV-2 variants. Study in general: Ad26.COV2.S given intramuscularly, once or twice 56 days apart.

The method was immunoSEQ multiplex PCR; TCRdb's version includes in-frame clones alone and lacks a portion of them. The sample includes 330,000 or so clones, roughly nine tenths of them seen just once. The CDR3 is 15 amino acids. Germline V gene sequence: CDR1 SGHRS, CDR2 YFSETQ. V gave up 1 base and J gave up 5 bases; unmatched junction bases: 8. The treatment here: roughly 18 received Ad26.COV2.S at low or high dose, single or two shots; roughly 5 received placebo; per-sample allocation not given. The samples were gathered on day 63 after the first injection of vaccine or placebo. Whoever gave the sample was an adult aged 18-55 years in Boston. The sample holds one count of this clone. Its matching antigen is unknown. Study results and caveats: Placebo recipients had lower spike-specific TCR breadth than vaccine recipients. Substantial breadth in spike-specific CD8+ and CD4+ T cell responses was reportedly seen after vaccination.

The TCR was taken from a person aged 18-65 years who received the Ad26.COV2.S COVID-19 vaccine or a placebo. The sample was peripheral blood, taken in a trial of Ad26.COV2.S vaccine versus placebo. This chain connects TRBV5-1 to TRBJ1-2; 7 positions match TRBD1. CDR3 region: CASSLMEGAGYGYTF. The CDR3 nucleotides read TGCGCCAGCAGCTTGATGGAGGGGGCGGGGTATGGCTACACCTTC.